Given below is one TCR beta chain in context. Germline V CDR1 and CDR2: GTSNPN, SVGIG (reference sequence). The CDR3 covers 15 residues. With 0 bases clipped from V and 0 bases from J, the junction kept 4 bases outside the gene matches. Per the study methods: Reference gene primer amplification yielded estimated nucleated cell counts. Sequencing used immunoSEQ multiplex PCR; TCRdb keeps in-frame clones, though not all of them. The V and J calls and the clone size are those of that table, but D and trimming were determined from the DNA. The sample holds fewer than 350,000 clones, roughly nine tenths seen once. The sample comes from a study of blood T cell repertoires in COVID-19.

Specimen: peripheral blood. This TCR came from a woman in her twenties or thirties with COVID-19, enrolled during active disease. This rearrangement joins TRBV30 to TRBJ1-1; 7 bases are shared with TRBD1. The CDR3 DNA is TGTGCCTGGAGTGTCTCGACAGGGATGAACACTGAAGCTTTCTTT. Translation: CAWSVSTGMNTEAFF.